The next 27 T cell receptor beta chains were all read from a single sample in a study of blood T cells in healthy people across ages. Alongside a J-beta primer mix, a sample-barcoded 5' primer served in a second PCR lasting about 7 to 12 cycles. TCRdb used MiXCR to reprocess the 5' RACE reads, holding one entry per CDR3 protein. This table has around 990,000 distinct CDR3 sequences, around 27% appearing once. These sequences were also reported in another study, on T cells of mothers and their children.

Sequencing was carried out using blood. The receptors here all came from a girl aged 2 to 9 in good health.

This clonotype was seen more than once but under ten times. The CDR3 bases are TGCGCCAGCAGCCAGGGGGCATCCGAAAAACTGTTTTTT. As protein: CASSQGASEKLFF. V usage is TRBV4-1 and J usage is TRBJ1-4; maybe TRBD1 (6 bases). V dropped 3 bases and J dropped 8 bases, with 10 bases sitting between them. The CDR3 length is 13 residues. Germline V gene data show CDR1 as MGHRA and CDR2 as YSYEKL.

The chain is built from TRBV29-1 and TRBJ1-2; 9 bases are a match to TRBD1. This CDR3 is built from 15 residues. Per the germline V gene, CDR1 is SQVTM and CDR2 is ANQGSEA. DNA for the CDR3: TGCAACGCTGTATTTTGGAACAGGGGGCGTACTGGCTACACCTTC. The encoded protein is CNAVFWNRGRTGYTF.

The rearrangement uses TRBV24-1 and TRBJ2-2; unclear D gene. This CDR3 has 16 residues. The germline V and J ends were trimmed by 9 bases and 6 bases, with 22 bases remaining between them. In germline, CDR1 is KGHDR, CDR2 SFDVKD. The CDR3 is CATSSAGRGYSGELFF. In DNA, the CDR3 is TGTGCCACCTCAAGCGCCGGCCGAGGATACTCCGGGGAGCTGTTTTTT.

The chain is built from TRBV12-3 or TRBV12-4 and TRBJ2-3; the D is unclear. With 10 bases removed from V and 0 bases from J, the gap between germline ends came to 14 bases. The CDR3 is 14 amino acids. CDR3 loop: CAIHPRGSTDTQYF. Written as DNA, the CDR3 is TGTGCCATACACCCAAGAGGTAGCACAGATACGCAGTATTTT.

The genes are TRBV12-3 or TRBV12-4 and TRBJ1-2; 7 bases line up with TRBD1. This CDR3 has 14 residues. V shed 6 bases and J 4 bases; nucleotides not matched to a gene: 8. As DNA, the CDR3 is TGTGCCAGCAGCCCGAGCGGGGACAGCTATGGCTACACCTTC. It is translated as CASSPSGDSYGYTF.

On this clonotype: The conserved final phenylalanine or tryptophan is absent from the CDR3, which likely points to a read error. The chain combines TRBV7-9 with TRBJ1-2, with 10 bases fitting TRBD1. Germline V gives CDR1 SEHNR, CDR2 FQNEAQ (reference sequence). Trimming took 0 bases from V and 1 from J; bases not matched to a gene: 5. The CDR3 loop spans 17 amino acids. The CDR3 is CASSLADGTGDNYGYTL. The CDR3 DNA follows: TGTGCCAGCAGCTTAGCCGACGGGACAGGGGATAACTATGGCTACACCCTC.

This sequence joins TRBV28 and TRBJ1-5, with D hard to call. V shed 3 bases and J shed 6 bases, with 6 bases lying between them. CDR3 length: 12 residues. The germline V gene has CDR1 MDHEN and CDR2 SYDVKM. This CDR3 reads CASSFAGQPQHF. The CDR3 coding sequence is TGTGCCAGCAGTTTCGCGGGTCAGCCCCAGCATTTT.

Here the CDR3 DNA reads TGTGCCAGCTCACCGGGACTAGCTGGGAAGGGACGGAGCGAGCAGTACTTC. Its protein product is CASSPGLAGKGRSEQYF. The V and J genes are TRBV18 and TRBJ2-5, with 9 bases identical to TRBD2. The end of the DNA aligns better with TRBJ2-7, so the J call may be wrong. Germline V lookup: CDR1 KGHSH, CDR2 LQKENI. The CDR3 loop spans 17 amino acids.

The chain carries TRBV10-3 and TRBJ1-2; TRBD1 aligns across 7 bases. The CDR3 length is 14 residues. V was clipped by 5 bases and J by 11 bases; unmatched bases: 14. Germline assignment: CDR1 ENHRY and CDR2 SYGVKD. CDR3 amino acids: CAISPQGFATAYTF. The DNA for the CDR3 is TGTGCCATCAGTCCACAGGGGTTCGCAACAGCATACACCTTC.

J is TRBJ2-5 and V is TRBV6-5; D possibly corresponds to TRBD2 (5 bases). V was trimmed by 0 bases and J by 4 bases, leaving 18 bases between them. Germline values: CDR1 MNHEY, CDR2 SVGAGI. The CDR3 sequence is 17 residues long. The CDR3 here is CASSYSVLFSVVETQYF. As DNA, the CDR3 is TGTGCCAGCAGTTACTCGGTCTTGTTTAGCGTTGTAGAGACCCAGTACTTC.

The V and J genes are TRBV28 and TRBJ2-7; 15 nucleotides line up with TRBD2. The CDR3 is made up of 18 amino acids. With 6 bases clipped from V and 4 bases from J, the junction kept 13 bases outside the gene matches. Looked up from germline, CDR1 is MDHEN and CDR2 is SYDVKM. The CDR3 bases are TGTGCCAGCAGGCTGGGACTAGCGGGAGGCCCCCCCGTGTACGAGCAGTACTTC. Amino acid sequence: CASRLGLAGGPPVYEQYF.

Details on this clonotype: An end of the junction does not agree with germline; a read error may underlie this. The V gene is TRBV27, the J gene TRBJ2-5; 7 bases are shared with TRBD2. Germline CDR1 reads MNHEY; CDR2 reads SMNVEV (reference sequence). The CDR3 is 16 residues long. CDR3 sequence: CASSSNPREGGETKYF. CDR3 bases: TGTGCCAGCAGTTCCAACCCCAGGGAGGGTGGGGAGACCAAGTACTTC.

The chain has TRBV20-1 and TRBJ2-5; the match to TRBD2 covers 7 bases. This CDR3 has 15 residues. Trimming at V came to 1 base and at J to 5 bases, leaving 10 bases not matched to a gene. Per the germline V gene, CDR1 is DFQATT and CDR2 is SNEGSKA (reference sequence). The DNA for the CDR3 is TGCAGTGCTAGAGCTAGCGGCCTCCCTGGGGAGACCCAGTACTTC. It translates to CSARASGLPGETQYF.

The V call is TRBV7-3, the J call TRBJ2-2, with 8 positions matching TRBD2. The germline V gene encodes CDR1 SGHTA and CDR2 FQGTGA. The CDR3 runs to 18 residues. V lost 1 base to trimming and J lost 3 bases; unmatched junction nucleotides: 10. The CDR3 sequence: CASSLKPGGAGDTGELFF. The CDR3, as DNA: TGTGCCAGCAGCTTAAAGCCAGGAGGAGCGGGGGACACCGGGGAGCTGTTTTTT.

This clonotype was seen only a few times. A junction boundary mismatches the germline segment, possibly from a read error. This sequence joins TRBV5-1 and TRBJ2-1; TRBD1 agrees at 10 bases. The CDR3 runs 16 residues. Per the germline V gene, CDR1 is SGHRS and CDR2 is YFSETQ. CDR3 region: CASSSTGTGDYDEQFF. Here the CDR3 DNA reads TGCGCCAGCAGCTCCACCGGGACAGGGGACTACGATGAGCAGTTCTTC.

The V and J genes are TRBV5-1 and TRBJ2-6, with D uncertain. Germline CDR1 reads SGHRS; CDR2 reads YFSETQ. Trimming took 0 bases from V and 2 from J, leaving 9 bases between them. The CDR3 spans 16 residues. The CDR3 nucleotides read TGCGCCAGCAGCTTGGGAGTTCCCGCTGGGGCCAACGTCCTGACTTTC. It is translated as CASSLGVPAGANVLTF. Drawing the rest from reference TRBV5-1 and TRBJ2-6, the complete variable domain is KAGVTQTPRYLIKTRGQQVTLSCSPISGHRSVSWYQQTPGQGLQFLFEYFSETQRNKGNFPGRFSGRQFSNSRSEMNVSTLELGDSALYLCASSLGVPAGANVLTFGAGSRLTVL.

This clonotype came up a few times. The chain joins TRBV11-2 to TRBJ2-3, with D perhaps matching TRBD1 (6 bases). Deletions cut 4 bases from V and 3 bases from J, with 20 bases between. CDR1 is SGHAT, CDR2 FQNNGV, per germline. The CDR3 covers 17 residues. The CDR3 here is CASSSVRDTLLTDTQYF. As DNA, the CDR3 is TGTGCCAGCAGCTCGGTTCGGGACACCTTACTTACAGATACGCAGTATTTT. Drawing the rest from reference TRBV11-2 and TRBJ2-3, the complete variable domain is EAGVAQSPRYKIIEKRQSVAFWCNPISGHATLYWYQQILGQGPKLLIQFQNNGVVDDSQLPKDRFSAERLKGVDSTLKIQPAKLEDSAVYLCASSSVRDTLLTDTQYFGPGTRLTVL.

The chain couples TRBV19 to TRBJ1-5; D is unresolved. CDR3 length equals 13 residues. The V gene's germline CDR1 is LNHDA and CDR2 SQIVND (reference sequence). The V and J ends lost 0 bases and 11 bases respectively, with 11 bases between them. The CDR3 bases are TGTGCCAGTAGTATAGAGGAGGGCATGGCCCAGCATTTT. Its protein is CASSIEEGMAQHF.

The chain has TRBV24-1 and TRBJ2-2; TRBD1 matches at 8 bases. Losses at the gene ends were 4 bases for V and 1 base for J; bases not matched to a gene: 1. From germline, CDR1 is KGHDR and CDR2 SFDVKD. This CDR3 region has 15 residues. CDR3 bases: TGTGCCACCAGTGACAGGGGGCTGAACACCGGGGAGCTGTTTTTT. Its translation: CATSDRGLNTGELFF.

The chain recombines TRBV28 with TRBJ1-4; D remains ambiguous. The CDR3 runs to 16 residues. V lost 2 bases, J lost 7 bases, and 17 bases lay in between. CDR1 and CDR2 from the germline V gene are MDHEN and SYDVKM. CDR3: CASSLKLSDWGEKLFF. The CDR3 DNA follows: TGTGCCAGCAGTTTAAAATTATCCGACTGGGGTGAAAAACTGTTTTTT.

This clonotype was seen a few times. V and J are TRBV29-1 and TRBJ2-3; no clear D gene. V was trimmed by 6 bases and J by 4 bases, leaving 14 bases between them. The CDR3 is 13 residues long. CDR1 and CDR2 from the germline V gene are SQVTM and ANQGSEA. The CDR3, as DNA: TGCAGCGTGGAGTGGAAACTGGCAGATACGCAGTATTTT. Protein product: CSVEWKLADTQYF.

This clonotype was seen only a few times. CDR3 bases: TGTGCCAGCAGTGAACCGCAGGGAAAACTGTTTTTT. This sequence encodes CASSEPQGKLFF. This chain uses TRBV25-1 with TRBJ1-4; weak D call: TRBD1 (5 bases). Looked up from germline, CDR1 is MGHDK and CDR2 is SYGVNS. The CDR3 runs to 12 residues. V was shortened by 2 bases and J by 10 bases, with 8 bases between the two germline ends.

The gene calls are TRBV11-2 and TRBJ2-5; 16 bases are shared with TRBD2. The J call may be mistaken, given a closer DNA end match to TRBJ2-1. Per germline, CDR1 SGHAT and CDR2 FQNNGV. The CDR3 loop spans 17 amino acids. CDR3 sequence (DNA): TGTGCCAGCAGCGGTTATGGGACTAGCGGGGGGGCCAATGAGCAGTTCTTC. Its protein is CASSGYGTSGGANEQFF.

The V and J genes are TRBV7-2 and TRBJ2-5, with D perhaps matching TRBD2 (6 bases). CDR1 and CDR2 from the germline V gene are SGHTA and FQGNSA. The CDR3 contains 13 residues. The V gene lost 6 bases and the J gene lost 6 bases, with 14 bases spanning the gap. CDR3 sequence: CASSFKGGKTQYF. CDR3 nucleotide sequence: TGTGCCAGCAGTTTTAAGGGCGGGAAGACCCAGTACTTC.

This clonotype was recorded a few times. The gene calls are TRBV7-8 and TRBJ2-6; 9 bases agree with TRBD1. CDR1 SGHVS and CDR2 FQNEAQ come from the germline V gene. This CDR3 is built from 17 residues. V dropped 6 bases and J dropped 1; count of bases not matched to a gene: 7. The DNA for the CDR3 is TGTGCCAGCAGACAAGGACAGGGGACTTCTGGGGCCAACGTCCTGACTTTC. It is translated as CASRQGQGTSGANVLTF.

CDR3 in DNA: TGTGCCAGTAGTATCCTCCCCGAGGACTATGGCTACACCTTC. As protein: CASSILPEDYGYTF. The V gene is TRBV19, the J gene TRBJ1-2, with D hard to call. In germline, CDR1 is LNHDA, CDR2 SQIVND (reference sequence). This CDR3 has 14 residues. V gave up 3 bases and J gave up 3 bases, with 11 bases separating them.

The rearrangement links TRBV20-1 to TRBJ1-5, with D possibly matching TRBD1 (6 bases). Germline V gives CDR1 DFQATT, CDR2 SNEGSKA (reference sequence). V dropped 2 bases and J dropped 5 bases, with 13 bases sitting between them. The CDR3 runs to 14 residues. CDR3 DNA: TGCAGTGCTAGAAAGGCCGGGGGCCATCAGCCCCAGCATTTT. This translates into CSARKAGGHQPQHF.